In this sample, the clone carrying this T cell receptor (beta chain) turned up many times. Its antigen is unidentified. V was trimmed by 10 bases and J by 8 bases, leaving 17 bases between them. The length of the CDR3 is 12 residues. Germline V CDR1 and CDR2: SNHLY, FYNNEI. This sample stems from a study of prognosis after radiotherapy for stage I lung cancer. Background on the study: Stage I non-small cell lung cancer patients, who were enrolled in Nanjing, China, joined the cohort between early 2018 and January 2019. Tumors proved to be squamous cell carcinoma in about seven patients and represented adenocarcinoma in twelve.

Study-level results: The median unique TCR clone count dropped from roughly 9,300 to 7,200 after stereotactic body radiation therapy.

CT and PET/CT showed node-negative disease in all patients, who had no prior chemotherapy, radiotherapy or other malignancies. From genomic DNA, two-round multiplex PCR was used to amplify TCR beta CDR3. Round-one PCR had primers specific to each TRBV and TRBJ gene. Via MiXCR, TCRdb re-called the multiplex PCR reads, giving one row per CDR3 protein. The sample has approximately 25,000 distinct CDR3 sequences; approximately 44% are singletons. This chain connects TRBV2 to TRBJ1-1; maybe TRBD1 (5 bases). This sequence originates from a donor over 45 with non-small cell lung cancer. Here the sequenced sample was PBMCs, taken before or after stereotactic body radiation therapy (not recorded which). CDR3 loop: CATTGPLGEAFF. The CDR3 bases are TGTGCCACCACGGGACCTCTAGGGGAAGCTTTCTTT.